This T cell receptor beta chain was sequenced in a study of blood T cell repertoires in COVID-19 (dated by TCRdb to 2020 to 2022). At the level of the whole study: The collaborator samples originated in the United States, Italy and Spain and spanned the acute and convalescent phases of COVID-19. The material from the prospective study consisted of cDNA or gDNA derived from T cells, B-cell-depleted T cells, or PBMCs. Subjects who had been exposed to COVID-19, were actively infected with it, or had recovered from it provided the deeply sampled blood TCRbeta repertoires that made up the dataset. The repertoires were released in a freely available public database meant as a resource for research on the immune response to SARS-CoV-2. The samples were drawn from the first 160 participants of the ongoing ImmuneRACE study and from 1,254 subjects provided by 6 global collaborators. Sample metadata almost always included a de-identified subject ID, COVID-19 status, age in years and sex. Where available, HLA class I and class II types were obtained from metadata supplied by the sample provider rather than from assay-based typing. Broad study findings and their caveats: The amount of clinical and demographic metadata varied by source and participant and was provided uncurated.

TCRbeta CDR3 regions were amplified from genomic DNA by means of the immunoSEQ Assay, a bias-controlled multiplex PCR. For the original study's pipeline: Nucleated cell counts per sample were estimated from amplification of reference gene primers within the assay. To quantify the absolute abundance of each unique TCRbeta CDR3 rearrangement, sequence reads were collapsed and filtered. For each sample, productive Simpson clonality was calculated as the square root of Simpson's diversity index across productive rearrangements. This is the immuneACCESS table as TCRdb keeps it, with only in-frame sequences that have V and J called. A part of the clones is gone; compared with another copy, unresolved V genes explain less than half, and the rest is unexplained. That table gives V, J and clone size, and the DNA gave D and trimming. Recorded for this sample are 250,000 to 350,000 clones; 90% of them occurred a single time. The top ten hold around 4.3% of the sample.

In the prospective study, participants were roughly 18 to 90 years old, resided in about two dozen geographic areas of the United States, and were enrolled through a virtual design. In the prospective study, cohorts were assigned on the basis of participant-reported clinical history obtained from a screening survey and a study questionnaire. In the prospective study, mobile phlebotomists collected whole blood, serum and a nasopharyngeal or oropharyngeal swab from each participant. Additional blood draws and questionnaires over an approximately 2-month period could optionally be provided by prospective study participants. Blood samples from the prospective study were shipped frozen or at room temperature prior to DNA extraction. As for this clone: The specificity of this receptor is unknown. Base qualities were left out, and no much larger clone turns up one base away.

The TCR comes from a woman younger than 35 with acute COVID-19. Sequenced input: PBMCs or T cells enriched from blood (not recorded which).

The nucleotide sequence is TGTGCCAGCAGTGAAGCCACCCCGGCGGTAGTTGAGTTCTTC. Its protein reads: CASSEATPAVVEFF. This chain is built from TRBV2 and TRBJ2-1, with the D gene too uncertain to name. CDR1 and CDR2 are drawn from the germline V gene: SNHLY, FYNNEI. The CDR3 spans 14 residues, from the cysteine through the phenylalanine. The kept DNA is CDR3 alone, 42 bases in frame from the first base. The junction carries 17 bases between V and J, which are trimmed by 0 bases and 14 bases respectively.